The present T cell receptor beta chain was sequenced within a study of blood T cell repertoires in COVID-19. About the research overall: Italy, Spain and the United States were the sources of the convalescent and acute COVID-19 samples.

A single count supports this clone. Libraries were prepared by immunoSEQ multiplex PCR; TCRdb keeps only in-frame clonotypes and omits some of them. The data show 200,000 or so clones, around 81% seen once. The V end lost 7 bases, the J end lost 0 bases, and 15 bases lay between the germline ends. The CDR3 loop spans 15 amino acids. Germline loops: CDR1 LNHDA, CDR2 SQIVND (reference sequence). The sequence came from a woman aged 55-69 years with acute or convalescent COVID-19. The J gene is TRBJ1-1, the V gene TRBV19, with D tentatively TRBD1 (5 bases). The specimen was peripheral blood. CDR3 bases: TGTGCCAGTAACGAGTTGGGGCAGATGAACACTGAAGCTTTCTTT. Protein: CASNELGQMNTEAFF.